This T cell receptor beta chain was observed in a study of T-cell reconstitution after alpha-beta-depleted transplantation in children. During its preparation, the TCRbeta library received unique molecular identifiers. Using its own MiXCR run on the PCR reads, TCRdb lists one record per CDR3 protein. The sample lists about 440,000 distinct CDR3 sequences, over 40% seen once, with roughly a quarter in the top ten. Remarks on this clonotype: Its antigen is currently unknown.

Study-wide points: Two months or so post-transplant, alpha-beta T cells reportedly derived from several hundred expanded graft clones. The high TCRbeta diversity at day 60 in some patients came from surviving recipient T cells and thymic progenitors.

CDR1 and CDR2 (germline): SGHTA, FQGNSA. The V end was cut by 1 base, the J end by 3 bases, with 10 bases between. The CDR3 covers 14 residues. The TCR originated in a girl aged 2-15 years with aplastic anemia, due to receive a stem cell transplant. The specimen was PBMCs, collected before TCRalphabeta/CD19-depleted stem cell transplant. V usage is TRBV7-2 and J usage is TRBJ2-7; no definite D call. The CDR3 DNA follows: TGTGCCAGCAGCTTAGGAGTGGGAATCTACGAGCAGTACTTC. Amino acids: CASSLGVGIYEQYF.